This record covers a single TCR beta chain. Germline V gives CDR1 SQVTM, CDR2 ANQGSEA. The CDR3 runs to 13 residues. Deletions cut 7 bases from V and 3 bases from J, with 16 bases between. Some clones are missing from TCRdb's copy, which holds only in-frame ones; the method was immunoSEQ multiplex PCR. The data hold more than 1,200,000 clones, with approximately 98.5% observed a single time. A CD45RA+ naive subset and a CD45RA-negative memory subset were split from CD4+ cells. The data are from a study of shared clonotypes between healthy human individuals. Across the whole study: Each donor had three CD4 naive, three CD4 memory, two CD8 naive and one CD8 memory plate.

The TCR comes from a man aged 25-45 years in good health. Sequenced input: naive CD4+ T cells sorted from blood. Subset described: CD45RA+ positively selected. The rearrangement links TRBV29-1 to TRBJ2-7; a weak D match, TRBD1 (7 bases). The CDR3 DNA sequence: TGCAGCGGGAGGGACAGCGGGTACTACGAGCAGTACTTC. This sequence encodes CSGRDSGYYEQYF.